These 10 T cell receptor beta chains were sequenced from one sample in a study of shared clonotypes between healthy human individuals. Terminally differentiated effector memory CD45RA+ cells were excluded from the naive CD8 cells, which were CD45RO-negative and positively selected for CCR7. Sequencing used immunoSEQ multiplex PCR; TCRdb keeps in-frame clones, though not all of them. The repertoire has approximately 740,000 clones, 80% to 95% of them found once; the top ten carry more than 20%. Sequencing was done on a sample of naive CD8+ T cells sorted from blood. The receptors come from a man aged 30 to 39 in good health.

The chain has TRBV19 and TRBJ1-1; D gene ambiguous. In germline, CDR1 is LNHDA, CDR2 SQIVND (reference sequence). Trimming shortened V by 6 bases and J by 5 bases, and 10 bases separated the two germline ends. The CDR3 is 12 residues long. The CDR3 is CASSPAGTEAFF. The DNA of the CDR3 is TGTGCCAGTAGCCCGGCGGGGACTGAAGCTTTCTTT.

The sample holds one count of this clone. The chain recombines TRBV7-2 with TRBJ2-7; tentative D call: TRBD2 (6 bases). The length of the CDR3 is 15 residues. CDR1 is SGHTA, CDR2 FQGNSA, per germline. Trimming removed 4 bases at V and 0 bases at J, with 13 bases between. This CDR3 is CASSYGGGPSYEQYF. The DNA of the CDR3 is TGTGCCAGCAGCTACGGAGGAGGGCCCTCCTACGAGCAGTACTTC.

This chain links TRBV5-6 with TRBJ2-2, with D unresolved. CDR1 SGHDT and CDR2 YYEEEE come from the germline V gene. The CDR3 spans 15 residues. The V end was cut by 1 base, the J end by 4 bases, with 11 bases between. CDR3 in DNA: TGTGCCAGCAGCTTGATAGGCAGCAGCACCGGGGAGCTGTTTTTT. Its translation is CASSLIGSSTGELFF.

The rearrangement uses TRBV5-1 and TRBJ2-3; no firm D call. This CDR3 is built from 15 residues. CDR1 and CDR2 from the germline V gene are SGHRS and YFSETQ. Between the trimmed V and J ends, which lost 1 base and 5 bases, there was a span of 14 bases. This CDR3 reads CASSLTAVRGDTQYF. The CDR3 region has the DNA TGCGCCAGCAGCTTGACAGCCGTGAGAGGAGATACGCAGTATTTT.

The chain couples TRBV28 to TRBJ2-7; tentatively, D is TRBD2 (5 bases). V was cut by 8 bases and J by 3 bases, with 17 bases left in between. The CDR3 sequence is 14 residues long. Germline CDR1 and CDR2: MDHEN and SYDVKM. For the CDR3, the DNA is TGTGCCAGCTCTGAGTCGGGAACCTTCTACGAGCAGTACTTC. This gives the protein CASSESGTFYEQYF.

The rearrangement links TRBV7-9 to TRBJ2-2; 8 bases are a match to TRBD2. Germline trimming cut 5 bases from V and 0 bases from J; bases unmatched to any gene: 5. The CDR3 has 16 residues. The germline V gene has CDR1 SEHNR and CDR2 FQNEAQ (reference sequence). CDR3 residues: CASSPGGSANTGELFF. Here the CDR3 DNA reads TGTGCCAGCAGCCCGGGGGGGTCCGCGAACACCGGGGAGCTGTTTTTT.

The chain joins TRBV7-8 to TRBJ2-1, with D possibly TRBD2 on 5 matching bases. The V end lost 1 base, the J end lost 3 bases, and 13 bases lay between the germline ends. In germline, CDR1 is SGHVS, CDR2 FQNEAQ. The CDR3 extends over 16 amino acids. The CDR3 nucleotides are TGTGCCAGCAGCTTAGGATTCAGTGGGAGCTACAATGAGCAGTTCTTC. Residues: CASSLGFSGSYNEQFF.

This rearrangement joins TRBV9 to TRBJ2-7, with 9 positions matching TRBD2. V shed 4 bases and J 2 bases; nucleotides not matched to a gene: 4. CDR3 size: 14 residues. CDR1 SGDLS and CDR2 YYNGEE come from the germline V gene. CDR3: CASSLAGGPYEQYF. The CDR3 bases are TGTGCCAGCAGCCTTGCGGGAGGGCCCTACGAGCAGTACTTC.

Remarks on this clone: Other DNA variants within this sample encode the same CDR3. This chain links TRBV27 with TRBJ2-2; D remains unclear. Germline V CDR1 and CDR2: MNHEY, SMNVEV (reference sequence). The CDR3 is made up of 13 amino acids. With 3 bases removed from V and 3 bases from J, the gap between germline ends came to 5 bases. CDR3 in amino acids: CASSFSYTGELFF. The CDR3 DNA is TGTGCCAGCAGTTTTTCCTACACCGGGGAGCTGTTTTTT.

The chain carries TRBV27 and TRBJ1-2; 7 bases agree with TRBD1. The CDR3 has 15 amino acids. After removal of 5 bases from V and 5 bases from J, the junction contained 11 bases not matched to a gene. Germline CDR1 reads MNHEY; CDR2 reads SMNVEV (reference sequence). CDR3 loop: CASSMTPGQSYGYTF. Here the CDR3 DNA reads TGTGCCAGCAGTATGACTCCGGGACAGTCTTATGGCTACACCTTC.